This T cell receptor beta chain appears in the sequencing data of a study of blood T cell repertoires in COVID-19. Germline V gene sequence: CDR1 ENHRY, CDR2 SYGVKD. V lost 8 bases, J lost 9 bases, and 8 bases stayed unmatched. This CDR3 has 13 residues. Only in-frame clones appear in the TCRdb table, and some are missing; sequencing was by immunoSEQ multiplex PCR. The sample has 35,000 to 45,000 clones, around nine tenths seen once. The sequence was obtained from a human donor in a cohort sampled during active COVID-19. V is TRBV10-3 and J is TRBJ2-1; 9 nucleotides agree with TRBD2. Material: peripheral blood. CDR3 in DNA: TGTGCCATCTCTGGCGGGGGGGCTGTTGAGCAGTTCTTC. It encodes CAISGGGAVEQFF.